Listed below are T cell receptor beta chains from one sample, sequenced in a study of identifying expanded T cells in peripheral blood. Sequenced by immunoSEQ multiplex PCR; TCRdb stores in-frame clones only, minus some. This repertoire shows about 130,000 clones, about 88% found once; its top ten account for around 8.4%. The specimen sequenced was blood. All receptors come from a person aged 18 to 75 in good health. Each CDR3 is given with its conserved first and last residue.

v_gene: TRBV27; j_gene: TRBJ1-4; CDR3aa: CASSPLGTGGGKLFF
v_gene: TRBV6-5; j_gene: TRBJ2-7; CDR3aa: CASRTSGSYEQYF
v_gene: TRBV5-1; j_gene: TRBJ2-1; CDR3aa: CASSLELAGSYNEQFF
v_gene: TRBV9; j_gene: TRBJ2-7; CDR3aa: CASSVQGASHEQYF
v_gene: TRBV28; j_gene: TRBJ2-1; CDR3aa: CASSPSGADGNEQFF
v_gene: TRBV14; j_gene: TRBJ2-5; CDR3aa: CASSQVGGVLETQYF
v_gene: TRBV4-1; j_gene: TRBJ1-1; CDR3aa: CASSQLDILQLGEAFF
v_gene: TRBV19; j_gene: TRBJ2-1; CDR3aa: CASSIGQPSRGAEQFF
v_gene: TRBV4-1; j_gene: TRBJ1-5; CDR3aa: CASSQDGGLQPQHF
v_gene: TRBV27; j_gene: TRBJ2-7; CDR3aa: CASSRQIESYEQYF
v_gene: TRBV28; j_gene: TRBJ2-3; CDR3aa: CASSSPGTDTQYF
v_gene: TRBV7-9; j_gene: TRBJ1-4; CDR3aa: CAIFHPGQADEKLFF
v_gene: TRBV7-9; j_gene: TRBJ1-5; CDR3aa: CASSLAGGRDNQPQHF
v_gene: TRBV7-2; j_gene: TRBJ1-2; CDR3aa: CASSPRGGFYGYTF
v_gene: TRBV7-9; j_gene: TRBJ2-3; CDR3aa: CASSPGLGGHTDTQYF
v_gene: TRBV27; j_gene: TRBJ2-1; CDR3aa: CAIGQDNEQFF
v_gene: TRBV18; j_gene: TRBJ2-5; CDR3aa: CASSPGAGQETQYF
v_gene: TRBV5-6; j_gene: TRBJ1-1; CDR3aa: CASSFYGTEAFF
v_gene: TRBV5-4; j_gene: TRBJ1-5; CDR3aa: CASTLGPFVHQPQHF
v_gene: TRBV9; j_gene: TRBJ2-2; CDR3aa: CASSETSAYTGELFF
v_gene: TRBV5-6; j_gene: TRBJ2-2; CDR3aa: CASSWQGSGELFF
v_gene: TRBV15; j_gene: TRBJ2-1; CDR3aa: CATRVGQTFYNEQFF
v_gene: TRBV2; j_gene: TRBJ2-7; CDR3aa: CASRVTGGHEQYF
v_gene: TRBV5-1; j_gene: TRBJ2-7; CDR3aa: CASSLEQGGYEQYF
v_gene: TRBV7-3; j_gene: TRBJ2-3; CDR3aa: CASSLGLAGGQDTQYF
v_gene: TRBV7-9; j_gene: TRBJ2-7; CDR3aa: CASSPNLAGERHEQYF
v_gene: TRBV5-1; j_gene: TRBJ1-6; CDR3aa: CASSLQSGSPLHF
v_gene: TRBV6-1; j_gene: TRBJ1-5; CDR3aa: CASRDPNQPQHF
v_gene: TRBV18; j_gene: TRBJ1-1; CDR3aa: CASSPRDREEEAFF
v_gene: TRBV6-5; j_gene: TRBJ1-2; CDR3aa: CASSYQRGTGRDGYTF
v_gene: TRBV27; j_gene: TRBJ2-7; CDR3aa: CASKDASSYEQYF
v_gene: TRBV9; j_gene: TRBJ2-3; CDR3aa: CASSVASRADTQYF
v_gene: TRBV29-1; j_gene: TRBJ2-3; CDR3aa: CSVEGGTSGNTDTQYF
v_gene: TRBV25-1; j_gene: TRBJ1-1; CDR3aa: CASSDTEAFF
v_gene: TRBV11-2; j_gene: TRBJ1-2; CDR3aa: CASSLRTAYGYTF
v_gene: TRBV7-2; j_gene: TRBJ2-5; CDR3aa: CASSPRPGLAGQETQYF
v_gene: TRBV7-8; j_gene: TRBJ2-5; CDR3aa: CASSYMGGAQETQYF
v_gene: TRBV29-1; j_gene: TRBJ1-4; CDR3aa: CSVEDWDSLPGDEKLFF
v_gene: TRBV7-2; j_gene: TRBJ2-3; CDR3aa: CASSWGSGGGTDTQYF
v_gene: TRBV19; j_gene: TRBJ1-1; CDR3aa: CAKRDWGVLNTEAFF
v_gene: TRBV7-8; j_gene: TRBJ2-2; CDR3aa: CASSIRTSGGEAAGELFF
v_gene: TRBV7-3; j_gene: TRBJ2-2; CDR3aa: CASSLTPPGVSGELFF
v_gene: TRBV10-1; j_gene: TRBJ1-1; CDR3aa: CASSEEGIGAEAFF
v_gene: TRBV7-8; j_gene: TRBJ2-7; CDR3aa: CASSPSREHDEQYF
v_gene: TRBV29-1; j_gene: TRBJ2-7; CDR3aa: CSVAGQGYEQYF
v_gene: TRBV5-8; j_gene: TRBJ2-2; CDR3aa: CASSFMSAANTGELFF
v_gene: TRBV15; j_gene: TRBJ1-1; CDR3aa: CATSRGGLAEAFF
v_gene: TRBV28; j_gene: TRBJ1-5; CDR3aa: CASSFVDRVGGQPQHF
v_gene: TRBV9; j_gene: TRBJ1-5; CDR3aa: CASSGGQGPQPQHF